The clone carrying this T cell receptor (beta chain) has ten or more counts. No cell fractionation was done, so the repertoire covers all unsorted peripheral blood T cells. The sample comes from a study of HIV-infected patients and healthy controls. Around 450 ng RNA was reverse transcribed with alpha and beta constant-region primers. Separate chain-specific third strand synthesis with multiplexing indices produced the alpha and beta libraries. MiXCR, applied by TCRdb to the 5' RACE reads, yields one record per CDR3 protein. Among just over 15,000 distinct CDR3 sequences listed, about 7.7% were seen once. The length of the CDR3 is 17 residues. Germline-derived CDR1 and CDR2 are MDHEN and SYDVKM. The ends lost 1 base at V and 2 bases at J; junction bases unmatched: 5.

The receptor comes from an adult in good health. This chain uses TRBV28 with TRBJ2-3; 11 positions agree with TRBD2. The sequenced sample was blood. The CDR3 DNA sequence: TGTGCCAGCAGTTTATTGGGTAGCGGGGGGGCCACAGATACGCAGTATTTT. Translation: CASSLLGSGGATDTQYF. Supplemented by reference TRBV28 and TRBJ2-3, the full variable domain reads DVKVTQSSRYLVKRTGEKVFLECVQDMDHENMFWYRQDPGLGLRLIYFSYDVKMKEKGDIPEGYSVSREKKERFSLILESASTNQTSMYLCASSLLGSGGATDTQYFGPGTRLTVL.